These T cell receptor beta chains were read from a single sample in a study of cytomegalovirus exposure and HLA in healthy donors. Profiling relied on immunoSEQ multiplex PCR, and the TCRdb table lists in-frame clones only, not all of them. The sample lists 86,000 or so clones; 70% to 80% were seen once. The material sequenced was PBMCs. All receptors come from a woman aged 40 to 50 in good health and CMV-seropositive. Each CDR3 is given with its conserved first and last residue. Fields, in order: J gene, clone size, V gene, D gene, CDR3 DNA, CDR3 protein. A D gene is named only where the DNA matches it firmly. Size is omitted from some rows. Given values are once, few, many or a class for expanded clones.

TRBJ2-1,NA,TRBV19,TRBD1,TGTGCCAGCGCAGGGGGCTTCCAATCCCGGAATGAGCAGTTCTTC,CASAGGFQSRNEQFF
TRBJ1-4,NA,TRBV7-6,NA,TGTGCCAGCAGCTTTAGCGCAACTAATGAAAAACTGTTTTTT,CASSFSATNEKLFF
TRBJ1-1,NA,TRBV11-2,TRBD1,TGTGCCAGCAGCTTAGCCTTACAGGGGGGCGACACTGAAGCTTTCTTT,CASSLALQGGDTEAFF
TRBJ2-5,NA,TRBV7-9,TRBD1,TGTGCCAGCAGCCAGAGACAGGGTACCTCAGAGACCCAGTACTTC,CASSQRQGTSETQYF
TRBJ1-1,NA,TRBV27,TRBD1,TGTGCCAGCAGTTTGGTGGCGTTGGACAGGATGAACACTGAAGCTTTCTTT,CASSLVALDRMNTEAFF
TRBJ1-1,NA,TRBV29-1,NA,TGCAGCGTGCGACAGATACTGAGGAACACTGAAGCTTTCTTT,CSVRQILRNTEAFF
TRBJ1-2,NA,TRBV28,NA,TGTGCCAGCAGTCTGACTGTTTCCTATGGCTACACCTTC,CASSLTVSYGYTF
TRBJ2-7,NA,TRBV30,TRBD1,TGTGCCTGGAGTGTGACAGGGTTAGGAGAGCAGTACTTC,CAWSVTGLGEQYF
TRBJ1-2,NA,TRBV9,NA,TGTGCCAGCAGCCTCGGGGGGGGTACTAACTATGGCTACACCTTC,CASSLGGGTNYGYTF
TRBJ2-5,once,TRBV6-1,TRBD2,TGTGCCAGCAGTTTAGCGGGCCGGGGGGAGACCCAGTACTTC,CASSLAGRGETQYF